Following are 30 T cell receptor beta chains from one sample sequenced in a study of blood T cell repertoires in COVID-19. The data were produced by immunoSEQ multiplex PCR, yet TCRdb's version contains in-frame clones alone and is incomplete. Among around 65,000 clones listed, approximately 78% were seen once. Source material: peripheral blood. The source of these receptors is a man aged 80 or over with acute or convalescent COVID-19.

This chain joins TRBV5-1 and TRBJ2-1, with 12 bases matching TRBD1. The CDR3 covers 15 residues. The J segment lost 8 bases and the V segment lost 3 bases, leaving 6 bases of the junction unmatched. The germline gives CDR1 SGHRS, CDR2 YFSETQ. CDR3 loop: CASSSLGTGGDEQFF. CDR3 nucleotide sequence: TGCGCCAGCAGCTCGCTTGGGACAGGGGGCGATGAGCAGTTCTTC.

J is TRBJ2-2 and V is TRBV18; a weak D match, TRBD2 (6 bases). The length of the CDR3 is 16 residues. The V and J ends lost 4 bases and 4 bases respectively, with 16 bases between them. From germline, CDR1 is KGHSH and CDR2 LQKENI. CDR3 in amino acids: CASSLSGGGRTGELFF. In DNA, the CDR3 is TGTGCCAGCTCACTGAGTGGGGGAGGACGCACCGGGGAGCTGTTTTTT.

In regard to this clone: Other nucleotide sequences from this sample produce the same CDR3. The genes are TRBV7-2 and TRBJ2-7; D remains ambiguous. The V end was cut by 5 bases, the J end by 3 bases, with 11 bases between. Germline V lookup: CDR1 SGHTA, CDR2 FQGNSA. CDR3 size: 13 residues. The CDR3 is CASSPRAYYEQYF. In DNA, the CDR3 is TGTGCCAGCAGCCCCCGAGCGTACTACGAGCAGTACTTC.

The J gene is TRBJ2-7, the V gene TRBV5-4; D is ambiguous. From germline, CDR1 is SGHNT and CDR2 YYREEE (reference sequence). This CDR3 comprises 15 residues. Deletions cut 4 bases from V and 3 bases from J, with 17 bases between. CDR3 nucleotides: TGTGCCAGCAGCCCGGCCCCTGCGGCTAACTACGAGCAGTACTTC. This encodes CASSPAPAANYEQYF.

This chain connects TRBV7-9 to TRBJ2-1; unclear D gene. V gave up 6 bases and J gave up 8 bases, with 8 bases separating them. The length of the CDR3 is 11 residues. CDR1 and CDR2 from the germline V gene are SEHNR and FQNEAQ (reference sequence). In DNA, the CDR3 is TGTGCCAGCAGTTCCCCGGATGAGCAGTTCTTC. Protein: CASSSPDEQFF.

The chain has TRBV5-4 and TRBJ2-1; no clear D. The CDR3 runs to 14 residues. CDR1 and CDR2 from the germline V gene are SGHNT and YYREEE (reference sequence). The V gene lost 0 bases and the J gene lost 4 bases, with 8 bases spanning the gap. Here the CDR3 reads CASSLDSLYNEQFF. CDR3 DNA sequence: TGTGCCAGCAGCTTGGATAGTCTATACAATGAGCAGTTCTTC.

This clone was found once. The rearrangement joins TRBV9 to TRBJ1-6; possibly TRBD1 for D (5 bases). The germline V gene has CDR1 SGDLS and CDR2 YYNGEE. V was clipped by 4 bases and J by 7 bases, with 12 bases between them. The CDR3 length is 14 residues. This CDR3 is CASSKSGGNSPLHF. CDR3 DNA: TGTGCCAGCAGCAAAAGTGGGGGGAATTCACCCCTCCACTTT.

This chain joins TRBV19 and TRBJ2-6, with 8 positions matching TRBD2. Trimming removed 4 bases from V and 12 bases from J; junction bases left unmatched: 8. This CDR3 has 14 residues. The germline gives CDR1 LNHDA, CDR2 SQIVND (reference sequence). The CDR3 region has the DNA TGTGCCAGTAGTACGGGAGGGGCATTGGGCGTCCTGACTTTC. Its protein product is CASSTGGALGVLTF.

This clone was seen only a few times. CDR3 in DNA: TGCGCCAGCAGTAAAGGGGGGGAAGAGACCCAGTACTTC. Its translation: CASSKGGEETQYF. V is TRBV4-1 and J is TRBJ2-5, with a possible D match to TRBD2 (7 bases). V lost 6 bases to trimming and J lost 3 bases, with 11 bases between them. CDR1 is MGHRA and CDR2 is YSYEKL in the germline V gene. The CDR3 length is 13 residues.

The J gene is TRBJ2-1, the V gene TRBV19, with D unresolved. The CDR3 is made up of 13 amino acids. Trimming removed 6 bases from V and 4 bases from J, with 10 bases in between. Germline loops: CDR1 LNHDA, CDR2 SQIVND (reference sequence). CDR3 loop: CASSVGSYNEQFF. In nucleotides, the CDR3 is TGTGCCAGTAGCGTGGGCTCTTACAATGAGCAGTTCTTC.

This clone came up a few times. The rearrangement links TRBV7-3 to TRBJ2-7; a weak D match, TRBD1 (5 bases). V shed 5 bases and J shed 2 bases, with 16 bases lying between them. CDR1 is SGHTA and CDR2 is FQGTGA in the germline V gene. The CDR3 has 15 amino acids. CDR3 nucleotides: TGTGCCAGCAGCCCCCAACATTCCAGGGCCTACGAGCAGTACTTC. Its protein is CASSPQHSRAYEQYF.

The chain is built from TRBV6-5 and TRBJ2-7, with a weak D call TRBD1 (5 bases). The V and J ends lost 2 bases and 2 bases respectively, with 10 bases between them. The CDR3 consists of 14 residues. CDR1 and CDR2 from the germline V gene are MNHEY and SVGAGI. CDR3 protein: CASSYRGSAYEQYF. The CDR3 nucleotides read TGTGCCAGCAGTTACAGGGGTTCGGCCTACGAGCAGTACTTC.

The V gene is TRBV3-1 (or the pseudogene TRBV3-2), the J gene TRBJ1-3; weak D call: TRBD1 (6 bases). Trimming pared 0 bases from V and 1 base from J, leaving 13 bases between. Germline V gives CDR1 LGHDT, CDR2 YNNKEL (reference sequence). CDR3 length: 17 amino acids. The CDR3 here is CASSQDGGAVSGNTIYF. CDR3 DNA: TGTGCCAGCAGCCAAGATGGGGGGGCCGTTTCTGGAAACACCATATATTTT.

This rearrangement joins TRBV5-1 to TRBJ1-4; D remains ambiguous. Germline V gene lookup returns CDR1 SGHRS and CDR2 YFSETQ. The CDR3 is 14 residues long. With 0 bases removed from V and 0 bases from J, the gap between germline ends came to 3 bases. The CDR3 bases are TGCGCCAGCAGCTTGGTCGCAACTAATGAAAAACTGTTTTTT. Its translation is CASSLVATNEKLFF.

This sequence joins TRBV20-1 and TRBJ2-7, with D unclear. This CDR3 has 11 residues. Germline V gene lookup returns CDR1 DFQATT and CDR2 SNEGSKA (reference sequence). V was pared by 4 bases and J by 4 bases, with 8 bases between. CDR3 bases: TGCAGTGCTATGACTCAATACGAGCAGTACTTC. It translates to CSAMTQYEQYF.

This chain joins TRBV10-3 and TRBJ2-1; possible D gene TRBD2, 7 bases. This CDR3 has 18 residues. Trimming removed 8 bases at V and 6 bases at J, with 29 bases between. Germline V gene data show CDR1 as ENHRY and CDR2 as SYGVKD. CDR3 nucleotides: TGTGCCATCCAATACAGGCCCGGAGGGGGGGCGTCTGGCAATGAGCAGTTCTTC. This translates into CAIQYRPGGGASGNEQFF.

The DNA for the CDR3 is TGTGCCAGCAGCCAGGGGTGGACTGGAAACACCATATATTTT. It yields the protein CASSQGWTGNTIYF. The V call is TRBV5-8, the J call TRBJ1-3; D perhaps matches TRBD1 (6 bases). V dropped 4 bases and J dropped 2 bases, with 10 bases sitting between them. Germline V gives CDR1 SGHTS, CDR2 YDEGEE. This CDR3 spans 14 amino acids.

This sequence joins TRBV5-6 and TRBJ1-6; 8 bases align to TRBD1. The CDR3 has 18 residues. The V and J ends lost 0 bases and 0 bases, in that order; junction bases with no gene match: 5. CDR1 is SGHDT and CDR2 is YYEEEE in the germline V gene. The CDR3 here is CASSLVRTGSSYNSPLHF. In DNA, the CDR3 is TGTGCCAGCAGCTTGGTACGGACAGGGAGCTCCTATAATTCACCCCTCCACTTT.

This clone showed up just a few times. The rearrangement joins TRBV9 to TRBJ1-4; no clear D gene. CDR3 size: 14 residues. Per the germline V gene, CDR1 is SGDLS and CDR2 is YYNGEE. V was clipped by 4 bases and J by 1 base, with 8 bases between them. The CDR3 region is CASSIQETNEKLFF. The CDR3 DNA follows: TGTGCCAGCAGCATCCAGGAAACTAATGAAAAACTGTTTTTT. Complete variable domain (other parts from reference TRBV9 and TRBJ1-4): DSGVTQTPKHLITATGQRVTLRCSPRSGDLSVYWYQQSLDQGLQFLIQYYNGEERAKGNILERFSAQQFPDLHSELNLSSLELGDSALYFCASSIQETNEKLFFGSGTQLSVL.

CDR3 sequence reads: CASRRGLVITPYEQYF. The DNA for the CDR3 is TGTGCCAGCAGACGCGGACTAGTAATAACACCCTACGAGCAGTACTTC. The chain links TRBV28 to TRBJ2-7; 7 bases fit TRBD2. The ends lost 6 bases at V and 2 bases at J; junction bases unmatched: 13. CDR3 length: 16 residues. Germline V gene sequence: CDR1 MDHEN, CDR2 SYDVKM.

The V and J genes are TRBV16 and TRBJ1-2, with D possibly matching TRBD1 (6 bases). Germline V lookup: CDR1 KGHSY, CDR2 FQNENV. The CDR3 sequence is 15 residues long. Trimming took off 0 bases at V and 4 bases at J, with 12 bases between the two ends. CDR3 DNA: TGTGCCAGCAGCCAATCGAGGGGGGGCGTCTATGGCTACACCTTC. Protein sequence: CASSQSRGGVYGYTF.

The chain recombines TRBV5-4 with TRBJ2-5; D is unclear. CDR1 and CDR2 (germline): SGHNT, YYREEE (reference sequence). Trimming stripped 0 bases from V and 0 bases from J, with 6 bases between. The CDR3 totals 14 residues. DNA of the CDR3: TGTGCCAGCAGCTTGGAAGACTACCAAGAGACCCAGTACTTC. Amino acid sequence: CASSLEDYQETQYF.

The chain carries TRBV28 and TRBJ1-3, with D possibly matching TRBD1 (5 bases). The CDR3 covers 14 residues. Trimming cost V 9 bases and J 0 bases, with 12 bases left between them. The germline gives CDR1 MDHEN, CDR2 SYDVKM. Here the CDR3 reads CASTLRGSGNTIYF. The DNA for the CDR3 is TGTGCCAGTACCTTAAGGGGCTCTGGAAACACCATATATTTT.

The genes are TRBV7-2 and TRBJ2-6, with 8 bases lining up with TRBD2. With V trimmed by 7 bases and J by 2 bases, 4 bases remained unmatched. The CDR3 is made up of 15 amino acids. CDR1 and CDR2 (germline): SGHTA, FQGNSA. Written as DNA, the CDR3 is TGTGCCAGCAAGGCGGGAGGAGCTGGGGCCAACGTCCTGACTTTC. Encoded protein: CASKAGGAGANVLTF.

The V and J genes are TRBV11-2 and TRBJ2-5; 10 nucleotides line up with TRBD2. Germline V gene data show CDR1 as SGHAT and CDR2 as FQNNGV. CDR3 length: 17 amino acids. The V gene end was trimmed by 1 base and the J gene end by 5 bases; junction bases not matched to a gene: 10. In DNA, the CDR3 is TGTGCCAGCAGCTTAGGAGCGGGAGGGCCGAATGTGGAGACCCAGTACTTC. Its translation is CASSLGAGGPNVETQYF.

The chain links TRBV4-2 to TRBJ2-3; 8 nucleotides match TRBD2. This CDR3 has 17 residues. The germline CDR1 and CDR2 sequences are LGHNA and YNFKEQ. With 0 bases clipped from V and 0 bases from J, the junction kept 5 bases outside the gene matches. CDR3 loop: CASSQDSREGSTDTQYF. The CDR3 DNA reads as TGTGCCAGCAGCCAAGACTCACGGGAGGGCAGCACAGATACGCAGTATTTT.

The chain carries TRBV7-8 and TRBJ2-1; 7 bases match TRBD2. Germline V gene sequence: CDR1 SGHVS, CDR2 FQNEAQ. CDR3 length equals 15 residues. The junction had 10 bases not matched to a gene; V was cut back by 2 bases and J by 9 bases. The CDR3 nucleotides are TGTGCCAGCAGCTTATCATTCTGGCGGGAGAGTGAGCAGTTCTTC. Translation gives CASSLSFWRESEQFF.

The rearrangement joins TRBV6-5 to TRBJ1-6, with D perhaps matching TRBD1 (5 bases). The CDR3 totals 14 residues. Germline CDR1 is MNHEY and CDR2 is SVGAGI. Trimming shortened V by 2 bases and J by 6 bases, and 8 bases separated the two germline ends. CDR3 residues: CASSYRGSNSPLHF. CDR3 sequence (DNA): TGTGCCAGCAGTTACAGGGGTAGTAATTCACCCCTCCACTTT.

This clone showed up just a few times. This sequence joins TRBV12-3 or TRBV12-4 and TRBJ1-1; TRBD1 might be the D (6 bases). V was cut by 6 bases and J by 5 bases, with 13 bases left in between. This CDR3 comprises 13 residues. The CDR3 bases are TGTGCCAGCAGCCACGCAGGGGTAACTGAAGCTTTCTTT. Translated, it gives CASSHAGVTEAFF.

The chain uses TRBV2 and TRBJ1-1, with 7 bases lining up with TRBD1. Germline lookup yields CDR1 SNHLY and CDR2 FYNNEI. V gave up 3 bases and J gave up 10 bases; unmatched junction bases: 2. The CDR3 runs to 11 residues. DNA of the CDR3: TGTGCCAGCAGTGATGACAGGGCAGCTTTCTTT. This gives the protein CASSDDRAAFF.